The sequence of this TCR beta chain was determined in a study of blood T cell repertoires in COVID-19. Study at large: The United States, Italy and Spain provided the acute and convalescent COVID-19 samples. The analysed material was cDNA or gDNA that came from T cells, B-cell-depleted T cells, or PBMCs.

Original processing notes: Counts of nucleated cells, estimated from reference gene primer amplification, were obtained. Here immunoSEQ multiplex PCR was the method, and the copy in TCRdb shows in-frame clones only, minus some. V and J calls and clone size are given by that table; D and trimming were obtained from the DNA. The table lists approximately 97,000 clones, roughly 86% of them singletons. This CDR3 has 16 amino acids. Germline V gene sequence: CDR1 MGHRA, CDR2 YSYEKL. Trimming shortened V by 4 bases and J by 1 base, and 16 bases separated the two germline ends. Sequencing was done on a sample of peripheral blood. V is TRBV4-1 and J is TRBJ1-1; D is perhaps TRBD1 (5 bases). This sequence originates from a man between 50 and 59 years old with active or convalescent COVID-19. Here the CDR3 DNA reads TGCGCCAGCAGCCTAACCCTAAGGACACAGAACACTGAAGCTTTCTTT. Encoded protein: CASSLTLRTQNTEAFF.